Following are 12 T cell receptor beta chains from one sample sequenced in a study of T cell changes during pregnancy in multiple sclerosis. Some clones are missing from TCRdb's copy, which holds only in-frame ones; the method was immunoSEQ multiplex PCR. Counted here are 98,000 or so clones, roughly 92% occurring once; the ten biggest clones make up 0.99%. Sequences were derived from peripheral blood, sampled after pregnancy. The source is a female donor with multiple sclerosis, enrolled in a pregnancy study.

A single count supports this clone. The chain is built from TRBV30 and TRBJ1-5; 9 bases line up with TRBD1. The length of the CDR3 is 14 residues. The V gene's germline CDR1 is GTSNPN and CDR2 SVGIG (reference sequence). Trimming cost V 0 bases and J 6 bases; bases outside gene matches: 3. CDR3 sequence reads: CAWSVLQGAQPQHF. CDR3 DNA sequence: TGTGCCTGGAGTGTACTACAGGGGGCTCAGCCCCAGCATTTT.

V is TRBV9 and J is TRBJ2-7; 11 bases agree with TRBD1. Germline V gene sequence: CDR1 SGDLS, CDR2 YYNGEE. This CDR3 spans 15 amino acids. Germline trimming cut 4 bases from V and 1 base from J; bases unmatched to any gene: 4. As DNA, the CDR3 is TGTGCCAGCAGCTTGGGACAGGGGGTTTCCTACGAGCAGTACTTC. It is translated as CASSLGQGVSYEQYF.

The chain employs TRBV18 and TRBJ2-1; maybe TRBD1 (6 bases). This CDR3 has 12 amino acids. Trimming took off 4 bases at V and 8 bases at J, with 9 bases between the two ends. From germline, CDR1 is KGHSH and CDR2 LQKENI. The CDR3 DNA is TGTGCCAGCTCACACAGGGCCTATGAGCAGTTCTTC. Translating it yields CASSHRAYEQFF.

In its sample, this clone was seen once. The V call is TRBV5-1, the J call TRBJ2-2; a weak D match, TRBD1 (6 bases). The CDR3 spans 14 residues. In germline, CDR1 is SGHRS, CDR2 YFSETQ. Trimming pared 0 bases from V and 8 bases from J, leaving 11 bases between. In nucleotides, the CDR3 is TGCGCCAGCAGCTTGGCCCAGGGGACAGGGGAGCTGTTTTTT. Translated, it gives CASSLAQGTGELFF.

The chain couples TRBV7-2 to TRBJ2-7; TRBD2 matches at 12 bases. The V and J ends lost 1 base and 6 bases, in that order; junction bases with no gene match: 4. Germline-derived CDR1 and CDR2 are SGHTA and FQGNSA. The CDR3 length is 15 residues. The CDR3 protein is CASSLELAGGGEQYF. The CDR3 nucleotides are TGTGCCAGCAGCTTAGAACTAGCGGGAGGTGGCGAGCAGTACTTC. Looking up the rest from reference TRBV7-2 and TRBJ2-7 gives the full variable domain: GAGVSQSPSNKVTEKGKDVELRCDPISGHTALYWYRQSLGQGLEFLIYFQGNSAPDKSGLPSDRFSAERTGGSVSTLTIQRTQQEDSAVYLCASSLELAGGGEQYFGPGTRLTVT.

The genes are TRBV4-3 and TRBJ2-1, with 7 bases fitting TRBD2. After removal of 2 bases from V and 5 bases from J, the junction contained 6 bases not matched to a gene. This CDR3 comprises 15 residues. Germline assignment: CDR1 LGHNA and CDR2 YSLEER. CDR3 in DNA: TGCGCCAGCAGCCAAATGGGGGGGAATAACAATGAGCAGTTCTTC. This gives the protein CASSQMGGNNNEQFF.

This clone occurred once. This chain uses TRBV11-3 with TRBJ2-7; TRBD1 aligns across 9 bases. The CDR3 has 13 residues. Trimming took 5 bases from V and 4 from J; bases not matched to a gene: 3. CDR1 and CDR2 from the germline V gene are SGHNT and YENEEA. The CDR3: CASSPDRGYEQYF. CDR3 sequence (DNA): TGTGCCAGCAGCCCCGACAGGGGGTACGAGCAGTACTTC.

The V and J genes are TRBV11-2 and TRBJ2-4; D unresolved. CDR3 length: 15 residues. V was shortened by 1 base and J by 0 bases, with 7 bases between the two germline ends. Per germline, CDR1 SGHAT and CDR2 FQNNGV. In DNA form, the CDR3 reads TGTGCCAGCAGCTTAGTGGAGCTAGCCAAAAACATTCAGTACTTC. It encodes CASSLVELAKNIQYF. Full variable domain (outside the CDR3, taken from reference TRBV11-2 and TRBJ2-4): EAGVAQSPRYKIIEKRQSVAFWCNPISGHATLYWYQQILGQGPKLLIQFQNNGVVDDSQLPKDRFSAERLKGVDSTLKIQPAKLEDSAVYLCASSLVELAKNIQYFGAGTRLSVL.

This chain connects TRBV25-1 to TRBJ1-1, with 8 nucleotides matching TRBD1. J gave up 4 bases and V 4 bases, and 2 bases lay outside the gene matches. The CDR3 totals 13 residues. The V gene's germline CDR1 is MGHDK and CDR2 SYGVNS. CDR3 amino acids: CASSVTGGTEAFF. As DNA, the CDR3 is TGTGCCAGCAGTGTAACAGGGGGCACTGAAGCTTTCTTT.

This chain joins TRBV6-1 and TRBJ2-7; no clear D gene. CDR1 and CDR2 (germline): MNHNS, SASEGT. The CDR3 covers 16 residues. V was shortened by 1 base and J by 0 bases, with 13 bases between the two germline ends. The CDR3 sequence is CASSEDQNSFSYEQYF. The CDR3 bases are TGTGCCAGCAGTGAAGACCAGAACAGCTTCTCCTACGAGCAGTACTTC.

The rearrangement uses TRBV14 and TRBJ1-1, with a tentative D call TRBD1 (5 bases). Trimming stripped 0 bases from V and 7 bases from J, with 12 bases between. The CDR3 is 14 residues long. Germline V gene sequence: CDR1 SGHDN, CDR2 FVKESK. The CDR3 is CASSQDRVYGEAFF. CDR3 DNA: TGTGCCAGCAGCCAAGACAGGGTCTACGGTGAAGCTTTCTTT.

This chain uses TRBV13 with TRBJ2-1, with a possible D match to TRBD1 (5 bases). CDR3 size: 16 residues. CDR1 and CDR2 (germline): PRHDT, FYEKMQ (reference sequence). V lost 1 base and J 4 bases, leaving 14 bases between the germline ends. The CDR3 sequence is CASSLAVRVTYNEQFF. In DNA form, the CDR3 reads TGTGCCAGCAGCTTAGCGGTCAGGGTGACGTACAATGAGCAGTTCTTC.